This T cell receptor beta chain derives from a study of early T cells in non-severe SARS-CoV-2 infection (dated by TCRdb to the early 2020s). About the study as a whole: Bulk RNA from unsorted whole blood was used for TCR sequencing, so alpha and beta chains could not be paired. What the authors observed across the whole study: VDJdb matching was skewed toward anti-spike CD8 responses and likely underestimated virus-specific expansions, missing private and CD4 specificities.

Receptor amplification or capture employed 5' RACE. Sequencing relied on a NextSeq 500. To correct for sequencing error and PCR bias, the TCR library protocol tagged individual cDNA molecules with unique molecular identifiers. Both TCR alpha and beta chains were sequenced, and tight co-correlation was observed between alpha and beta sequence abundances in each sample. In the authors' own workflow: Decombinator V4 was used to perform V gene, J gene and CDR3 annotation of TCR sequences. TCRs were defined as expanded if a significant change between any two time points was detected under a Poisson model with p below 0.0001. TCR abundances were normalised to the total number of TCRs sequenced in each sample and reported as counts per million. MAIT TCRs were defined by TRAV1-2 paired with TRAJ12, TRAJ20 or TRAJ33, and iNKT TCRs by TRAV10 paired with TRAJ18. A search of VDJdb, accessed on 1 November 2021, was run for TCRs annotated to CMV, EBV and SARS-CoV-2, with TCRs annotated for multiple antigens excluded. Using fastp at Q25 and MiXCR, TCRdb reprocessed the public reads and kept productive beta chains. Each entry is one CDR3 protein sequence, shown with its most common DNA and genes. TCRdb, not the original authors, processed these V and J calls. Here the sample has approximately 57,000 distinct CDR3 sequences; approximately 12% occur a single time. 1.3% to 1.5% of the sample rests with the top ten.

This was a case-control study nested in a cohort of healthcare workers in London, UK, who had nasopharyngeal swab PCR tests and blood samples taken every week. Between 23 and 31 March 2020, the week of the UK lockdown, healthcare workers were enrolled and then followed up weekly for as long as 16 weeks. This clonotype was observed at least ten times. It lacks a known antigen. Nothing much larger sits one base from this clone, and base qualities are not available. CDR3 length: 17 amino acids, cysteine to phenylalanine. Only CDR3 DNA is held: 51 bases, read in frame from base 1. Trimming leaves V shorter by 3 bases and J shorter by 6 bases, with the junction holding 9 bases beyond the gene matches. CDR1 and CDR2, looked up from the germline V gene, are SGDLS and YYNGEE.

The chain joins TRBV9 to TRBJ2-4; the junction holds 13 bases that match TRBD2. The clonotype was recovered from an adult who was a healthcare worker with PCR-confirmed SARS-CoV-2 infection or an uninfected control (not recorded which). Sequenced input: whole blood. In nucleotide form, the sequence is TGTGCCAGCAGCGCGACTAGCGGGGGGCCTAGGGGAAACATTCAGTACTTC. Its product reads: CASSATSGGPRGNIQYF.